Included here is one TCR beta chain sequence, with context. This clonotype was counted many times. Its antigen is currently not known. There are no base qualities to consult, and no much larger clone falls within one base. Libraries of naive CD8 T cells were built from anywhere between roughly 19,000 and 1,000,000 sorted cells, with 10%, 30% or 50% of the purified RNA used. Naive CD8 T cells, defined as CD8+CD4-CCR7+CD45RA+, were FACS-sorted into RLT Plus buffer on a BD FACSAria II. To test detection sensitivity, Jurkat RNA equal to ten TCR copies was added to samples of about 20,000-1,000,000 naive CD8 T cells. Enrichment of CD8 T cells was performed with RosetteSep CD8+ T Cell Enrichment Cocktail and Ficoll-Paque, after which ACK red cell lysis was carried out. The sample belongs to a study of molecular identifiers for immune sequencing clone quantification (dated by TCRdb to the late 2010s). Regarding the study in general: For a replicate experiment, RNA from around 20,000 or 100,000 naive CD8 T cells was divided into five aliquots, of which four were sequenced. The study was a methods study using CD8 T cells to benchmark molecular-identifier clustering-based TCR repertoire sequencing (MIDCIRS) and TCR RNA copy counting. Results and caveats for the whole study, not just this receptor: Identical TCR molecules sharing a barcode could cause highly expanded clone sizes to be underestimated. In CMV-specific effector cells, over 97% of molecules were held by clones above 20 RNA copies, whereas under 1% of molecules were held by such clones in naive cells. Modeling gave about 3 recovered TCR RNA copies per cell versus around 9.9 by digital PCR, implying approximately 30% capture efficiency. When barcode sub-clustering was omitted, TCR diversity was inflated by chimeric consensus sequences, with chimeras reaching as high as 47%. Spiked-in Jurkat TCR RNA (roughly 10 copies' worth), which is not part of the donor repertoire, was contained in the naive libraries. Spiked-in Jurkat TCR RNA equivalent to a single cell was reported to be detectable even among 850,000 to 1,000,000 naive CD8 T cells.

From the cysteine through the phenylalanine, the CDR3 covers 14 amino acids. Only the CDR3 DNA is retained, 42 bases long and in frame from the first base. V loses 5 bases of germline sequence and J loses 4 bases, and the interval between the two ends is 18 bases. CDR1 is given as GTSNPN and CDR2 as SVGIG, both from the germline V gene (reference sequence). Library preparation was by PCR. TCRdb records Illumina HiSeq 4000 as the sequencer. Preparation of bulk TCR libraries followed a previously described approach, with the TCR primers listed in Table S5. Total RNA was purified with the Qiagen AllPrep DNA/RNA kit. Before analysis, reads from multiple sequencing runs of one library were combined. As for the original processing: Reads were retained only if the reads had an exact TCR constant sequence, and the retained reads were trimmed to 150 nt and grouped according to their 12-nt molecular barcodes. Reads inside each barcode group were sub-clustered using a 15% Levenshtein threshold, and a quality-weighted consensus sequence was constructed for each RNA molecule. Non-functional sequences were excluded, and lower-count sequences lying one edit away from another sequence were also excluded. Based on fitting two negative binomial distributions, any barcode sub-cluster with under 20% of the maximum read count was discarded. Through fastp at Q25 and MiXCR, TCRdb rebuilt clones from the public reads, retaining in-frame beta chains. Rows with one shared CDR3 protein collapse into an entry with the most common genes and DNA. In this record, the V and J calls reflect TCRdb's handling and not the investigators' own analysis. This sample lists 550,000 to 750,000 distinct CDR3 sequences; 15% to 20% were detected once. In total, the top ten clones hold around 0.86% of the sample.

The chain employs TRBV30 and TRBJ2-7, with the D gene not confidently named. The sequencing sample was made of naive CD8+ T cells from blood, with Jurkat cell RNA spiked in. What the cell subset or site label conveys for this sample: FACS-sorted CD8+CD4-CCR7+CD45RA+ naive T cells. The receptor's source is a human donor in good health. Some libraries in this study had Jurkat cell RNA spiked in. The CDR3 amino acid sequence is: CAWRRTLMPYEQYF. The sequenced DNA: TGTGCCTGGCGACGGACCCTTATGCCGTACGAGCAGTACTTC.